This TCR beta chain was profiled in a study of blood T cells in healthy people across ages. General observations from the study: From one million sequenced T cells, diversity estimates were lower bounds.

This clonotype came up a few times. Antigen specificity is unknown. For the second PCR, which ran for about 7 to 11 cycles, a sample-barcoded 5' primer and a J-beta primer mix were used. TCRdb re-derived calls from the 5' RACE reads in MiXCR, one entry per CDR3 protein. The sample consists of 720,000 or so distinct CDR3 sequences, roughly two fifths of them appearing once. The CDR3 consists of 18 residues. The V gene's germline CDR1 is ENHRY and CDR2 SYGVKD. With 0 bases removed from V and 5 bases from J, the gap between germline ends came to 20 bases. Sequenced: blood. The receptor was derived from a man older than 75 in good health. The V call is TRBV10-3, the J call TRBJ1-5; TRBD1 is a possible D gene (5 bases). Written as DNA, the CDR3 is TGTGCCATCAGTGAGTCGGGGACCTGGGGCCACCCGGATCAGCCCCAGCATTTT. The encoded protein is CAISESGTWGHPDQPQHF.